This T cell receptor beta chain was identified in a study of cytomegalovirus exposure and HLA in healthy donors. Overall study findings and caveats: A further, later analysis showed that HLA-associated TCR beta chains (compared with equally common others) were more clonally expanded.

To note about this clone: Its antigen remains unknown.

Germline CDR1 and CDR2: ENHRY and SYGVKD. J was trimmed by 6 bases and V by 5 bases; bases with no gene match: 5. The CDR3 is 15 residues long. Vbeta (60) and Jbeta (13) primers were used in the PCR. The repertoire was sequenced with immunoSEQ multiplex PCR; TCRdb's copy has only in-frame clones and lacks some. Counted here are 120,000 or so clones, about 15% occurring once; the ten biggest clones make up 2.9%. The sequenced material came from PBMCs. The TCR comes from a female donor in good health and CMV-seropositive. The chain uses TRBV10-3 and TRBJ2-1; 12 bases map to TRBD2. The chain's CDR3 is CAISFSSGGGNEQFF. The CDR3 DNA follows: TGTGCCATCAGTTTCTCTAGCGGGGGGGGCAATGAGCAGTTCTTC.